These T cell receptor beta chains were read from a single sample in a study of T cell responses to AZD1222 COVID-19 vaccine. TCRdb's copy holds only in-frame clones and misses some; the assay was immunoSEQ multiplex PCR. Here the sample spans 150,000 to 200,000 clones, about nine tenths being singletons. The source was peripheral blood, collected 28 days after the second AZD1222 dose. These receptor sequences come from an adult who received the AZD1222 COVID-19 vaccine. The CDR3 runs from the conserved cysteine through the conserved F or W. A D gene is named only where the DNA matches it firmly. Only some rows state a clone size, as once, few, many or a class for expanded clones.

D gene,J gene,V gene,clone size,CDR3 DNA,CDR3 protein
-,TRBJ1-1,TRBV28,-,TGTGCCAGCAGTTTCCGAAATGGCGGCACTGAAGCTTTCTTT,CASSFRNGGTEAFF
-,TRBJ2-5,TRBV7-2,few,TGTGCCAGCAGCCCATATCTCTGGGCAGCAGAGACCCAGTACTTC,CASSPYLWAAETQYF
TRBD1,TRBJ2-7,TRBV18,-,TGTGCCAGCTCCGCCTCAACAGGGGGCGGGGGCCACGAGCAGTACTTC,CASSASTGGGGHEQYF
-,TRBJ1-1,TRBV9,-,TGTGCCAGCAGCGTAACGACAGGCAAGTCTTCCGAAGCTTTCTTT,CASSVTTGKSSEAFF
-,TRBJ2-1,TRBV9,-,TGTGCCAGCAGCGTAGGGGGCCCCGTTTCCAATGAGCAGTTCTTC,CASSVGGPVSNEQFF
-,TRBJ2-7,TRBV18,-,TGTGCCAGCTCACCACAGGAGGTTGGGGAGCAGTACTTC,CASSPQEVGEQYF
TRBD2,TRBJ2-3,TRBV7-9,-,TGTGCCAGCACCAAACTAGCGGGATGGGGGGTCACAGATACGCAGTATTTT,CASTKLAGWGVTDTQYF
-,TRBJ2-7,TRBV28,-,TGTGCCAGCAGTTTAAGGCACGAGCAGTACTTC,CASSLRHEQYF
-,TRBJ2-7,TRBV6-5,-,TGTGCCAGCAGTCGTCCCGATCGGGACGAGCAGTACTTC,CASSRPDRDEQYF
-,TRBJ1-1,TRBV7-2,-,TGTGCCAGCAGCTTATTAGGGAACACTGAAGCTTTCTTT,CASSLLGNTEAFF
-,TRBJ2-1,TRBV2,-,TGTGCCAGCAAGGGGGTTGAGCAGTTCTTC,CASKGVEQFF
TRBD1,TRBJ2-1,TRBV24-1,-,TGTGCCACCAGTGAACCCGGGACAGGATACAATGAGCAGTTCTTC,CATSEPGTGYNEQFF
-,TRBJ1-6,TRBV3-1/TRBV3-2,once,TGTGCCAGCAGCCAAGATAGTGTGCAAAAGGGTAGCTCCTATAATTCACCCCTCCACTTT,CASSQDSVQKGSSYNSPLHF
-,TRBJ1-1,TRBV28,-,TGTGCCAGCAGCCACGGCGGGGCGCTCACTGAAGCTTTCTTT,CASSHGGALTEAFF
TRBD2,TRBJ2-2,TRBV11-3,-,TGTGCCAGCACGACTAGCGCGAAGAACACCGGGGAGCTGTTTTTT,CASTTSAKNTGELFF
-,TRBJ1-3,TRBV6-5,-,TGTGCCAGCAGGGAGCGTTATTCGGGCTGGAACACCATATATTTT,CASRERYSGWNTIYF
TRBD2,TRBJ2-7,TRBV5-1,-,TGCGCCAGCAGCTCTGGACTAGCGAAATACGAGCAGTACTTC,CASSSGLAKYEQYF
TRBD1,TRBJ1-2,TRBV5-4,-,TGTGCCAGCAGCCAAACAGGGGGCATGTACGGCTACACCTTC,CASSQTGGMYGYTF
TRBD2,TRBJ2-1,TRBV11-2,-,TGTGCCAGCAGCCCGAATCGGAGGACTAGCGTTTATGAGCAGTTCTTC,CASSPNRRTSVYEQFF
TRBD2,TRBJ2-6,TRBV5-4,-,TGTGCCAGCAGCTTAGGGGGACTAGCCTCTGGGGCCAACGTCCTGACTTTC,CASSLGGLASGANVLTF
-,TRBJ2-1,TRBV28,-,TGTGCCAGCGGCAGCTACAATGAGCAGTTCTTC,CASGSYNEQFF
TRBD1,TRBJ2-5,TRBV4-1,-,TGCGCCAGCAGCCAGGTGACAGGGGGTTCCCAAGAGACCCAGTACTTC,CASSQVTGGSQETQYF
-,TRBJ2-1,TRBV7-9,-,TGTGCCAGCAGCTTTACGGGCTACGATGAGCAGTTCTTC,CASSFTGYDEQFF
-,TRBJ1-1,TRBV19,-,TGTGCCAGTAGTATAACCCTTAGGGCGGGGGTCACTGAAGCTTTCTTT,CASSITLRAGVTEAFF
TRBD2,TRBJ2-3,TRBV2,-,TGTGCCATTCCGGGACTAGCTCTCTCCACAGATACGCAGTATTTT,CAIPGLALSTDTQYF
TRBD2,TRBJ2-7,TRBV27,-,TGTGCCAGCAGGCACCGGGAGGGTCCCTCCTACGAGCAGTACTTC,CASRHREGPSYEQYF
TRBD1,TRBJ1-1,TRBV19,medium-sized,TGTGCCAGTAGTATAGGTACAGGGGGCTCTGAAGCTTTCTTT,CASSIGTGGSEAFF
-,TRBJ2-2,TRBV2,-,TGTGCCAGCCAGTTCGTGGTCGGGGAGCTGTTTTTT,CASQFVVGELFF
TRBD2,TRBJ2-5,TRBV28,-,TGTGCCAGCAGTTTCCCCCGGACTAGCCAGGACCAAGAGACCCAGTACTTC,CASSFPRTSQDQETQYF
TRBD1,TRBJ1-2,TRBV10-3,-,TGTGCCACGACAGGGGGATCGGGCTACACCTTC,CATTGGSGYTF
-,TRBJ1-6,TRBV5-4,-,TGTGCCAGCAGCACGGATAGGGGCGGGATTTCACCCCTCCACTTT,CASSTDRGGISPLHF